This T cell receptor (beta chain) comes out of a study of blood T cell repertoires in COVID-19 (dated by TCRdb to the early 2020s). Study-level background: Collaborator samples came from the United States, Italy and Spain and covered acute and convalescent phases of COVID-19. Where available, HLA class I and class II types were obtained from metadata supplied by the sample provider rather than from assay-based typing. Samples were obtained from the ongoing ImmuneRACE study (first 160 participants) and from 1,254 subjects provided by 6 global collaborators. The repertoires were released in a freely available public database meant as a resource for research on the immune response to SARS-CoV-2. The sample metadata nearly always contained a de-identified subject ID, COVID-19 status, age in years and sex. The material from the prospective study consisted of cDNA or gDNA derived from T cells, B-cell-depleted T cells, or PBMCs. Deeply sampled blood TCRbeta repertoires from subjects exposed to, actively infected with, or recovered from COVID-19 were included in the dataset.

Overall results and qualifications from the work: Clinical and demographic metadata were provided uncurated, with the amount varying by source and participant.

TCRbeta CDR3 regions were amplified from genomic DNA by means of the immunoSEQ Assay, a bias-controlled multiplex PCR. The original pipeline was this. The number of nucleated cells in each sample was estimated by amplification of reference gene primers within the assay. To quantify the absolute abundance of each unique TCRbeta CDR3 rearrangement, sequence reads were collapsed and filtered. For each sample, productive Simpson clonality was calculated as the square root of Simpson's diversity index across productive rearrangements. This immuneACCESS table, as held by TCRdb, lists in-frame sequences with V and J called but not all clones. Of the missing ones, under half trace to an unresolved V gene in checked studies; the others have no known cause. The DNA gave D and trimming, while V, J and clone size come from that table. The sample table lists just under 350,000 clones, over 80% of them with a count of one. The ten top clones hold 6% to 7% of the sample.

One collaborating source in Seattle enrolled patients while the patients were actively infected and followed the patients over time throughout the course of disease. Whole blood was collected in K2EDTA tubes by collaborating institutions according to the institutions' own protocols. For TCRbeta analysis, collaborator samples were shipped as frozen whole blood, as isolated PBMCs, or as DNA extracted from either sample type. V loses 2 bases of germline sequence and J loses 4 bases, and the interval between the two ends is 14 bases. Its CDR3 holds 15 amino acids, cysteine through phenylalanine. CDR3 DNA is the only sequence kept; it has 45 bases, read in frame from the first base. CDR1 LGHNA and CDR2 YNFKEQ were looked up in the germline V gene. With regard to this clone: It lacks a known antigen. Base-call qualities are not available, and no considerably larger clone is one nucleotide away.

The sequence came from a woman aged 45-65 years with COVID-19, enrolled during active disease. Material: peripheral blood. The rearranged segments are TRBV4-2 and TRBJ1-2, with a tentative D gene TRBD1 over 6 matching bases. Here is the DNA: TGTGCCAGCAGCCAACGACAGGCCGAACCCTATGGCTACACCTTC. This sequence encodes CASSQRQAEPYGYTF.